Below are 18 T cell receptor beta chains sequenced from a single sample in a study of tumor-infiltrating T cells and Merkel cell polyomavirus. As for the study in general: The T cells studied were KLL-specific CD8+ cells against Merkel polyomavirus.

The repertoire was sequenced with immunoSEQ multiplex PCR; TCRdb's copy has only in-frame clones and lacks some. Of around 25,000 clones in the sample, 87% were seen once. All patients' tumors stained robustly positive for Merkel cell polyomavirus Large T antigen by immunohistochemistry. Sequences were obtained from lymph node tissue. These receptors were collected from a man aged 45-65 years with Merkel cell carcinoma.

The rearrangement joins TRBV5-1 to TRBJ2-1; 7 positions match TRBD2. Germline V gene lookup returns CDR1 SGHRS and CDR2 YFSETQ. The CDR3 has 15 residues. After removal of 0 bases from V and 5 bases from J, the junction contained 5 bases not matched to a gene. CDR3 sequence reads: CASSLASSGDNEQFF. The DNA of the CDR3 is TGCGCCAGCAGCTTGGCGTCTAGCGGAGACAATGAGCAGTTCTTC.

The genes are TRBV7-9 and TRBJ1-4, with 9 nucleotides matching TRBD1. CDR3 length: 16 residues. Germline assignment: CDR1 SEHNR and CDR2 FQNEAQ (reference sequence). The junction had 12 bases not matched to a gene; V was cut back by 5 bases and J by 8 bases. The CDR3 reads CASSTLQGAFKEKLFF. The CDR3 coding sequence is TGTGCCAGCAGCACCCTACAGGGGGCGTTTAAAGAAAAACTGTTTTTT. The full variable domain, completed using reference TRBV7-9 and TRBJ1-4, is DTGVSQNPRHKITKRGQNVTFRCDPISEHNRLYWYRQTLGQGPEFLTYFQNEAQLEKSRLLSDRFSAERPKGSFSTLEIQRTEQGDSAMYLCASSTLQGAFKEKLFFGSGTQLSVL.

CDR3 sequence reads: CASSQDVLAARSLAKNIQYF. CDR3 coding DNA: TGCGCCAGCAGCCAAGATGTCCTAGCGGCACGAAGCTTAGCCAAAAACATTCAGTACTTC. The rearrangement links TRBV4-1 to TRBJ2-4; 7 bases agree with TRBD2. Losses at the gene ends were 0 bases for V and 0 bases for J; bases not matched to a gene: 14. The CDR3 loop spans 20 amino acids. CDR1 and CDR2 from the germline V gene are MGHRA and YSYEKL.

V is TRBV5-4 and J is TRBJ2-2, with 11 nucleotides matching TRBD1. V dropped 2 bases and J dropped 4; count of bases not matched to a gene: 4. Germline CDR1 reads SGHNT; CDR2 reads YYREEE (reference sequence). This CDR3 contains 16 residues. The CDR3 DNA reads as TGTGCCAGCAGCTTCGGCGGGACAGGGGGCACCGGGGAGCTGTTTTTT. Translated, it gives CASSFGGTGGTGELFF.

The CDR3, as DNA: TGTGCCAGCTCACCCGGGACAGACTATGGCTACACCTTC. This encodes CASSPGTDYGYTF. The chain couples TRBV18 to TRBJ1-2; TRBD1 matches 7 bases. Germline V gene lookup returns CDR1 KGHSH and CDR2 LQKENI. J was trimmed by 3 bases and V by 3 bases; bases with no gene match: 1. CDR3 size: 13 residues.

This rearrangement joins TRBV9 to TRBJ2-7; the match to TRBD1 covers 10 bases. V lost 0 bases, J lost 4 bases, and 4 bases stayed unmatched. Germline V gene lookup returns CDR1 SGDLS and CDR2 YYNGEE. The CDR3 length is 15 residues. Here the CDR3 reads CASSVGTGGNYEQYF. The DNA for the CDR3 is TGTGCCAGCAGCGTAGGGACAGGGGGAAATTACGAGCAGTACTTC.

The chain couples TRBV7-9 to TRBJ2-5; TRBD2 might be the D (6 bases). The CDR3 loop spans 15 amino acids. Germline V gene sequence: CDR1 SEHNR, CDR2 FQNEAQ (reference sequence). V lost 1 base and J 3 bases, leaving 12 bases between the germline ends. The CDR3 sequence is CASSLGVRGEETQYF. The CDR3 DNA sequence: TGTGCCAGCAGCTTAGGGGTGCGGGGAGAAGAGACCCAGTACTTC.

Only one count was recorded for this clone. The V and J genes are TRBV4-2 and TRBJ1-6; D perhaps matches TRBD1 (5 bases). CDR1 and CDR2 from the germline V gene are LGHNA and YNFKEQ. The CDR3 totals 14 residues. Trimming removed 6 bases from V and 10 bases from J, with 16 bases in between. This CDR3 reads CASRATGGDSPLHF. The DNA for the CDR3 is TGTGCCAGCAGGGCGACCGGCGGGGACTCACCCCTCCACTTT.

The chain has TRBV5-4 and TRBJ1-1, with a tentative D call TRBD1 (6 bases). V was shortened by 0 bases and J by 5 bases, with 11 bases between the two germline ends. Germline V lookup: CDR1 SGHNT, CDR2 YYREEE (reference sequence). The CDR3 covers 14 residues. CDR3 region: CASSLAGRGTEAFF. In DNA form, the CDR3 reads TGTGCCAGCAGCTTGGCCGGGAGGGGGACTGAAGCTTTCTTT.

This clone showed up just once. The gene calls are TRBV7-2 and TRBJ2-6, with D possibly TRBD1 on 6 matching bases. V was clipped by 4 bases and J by 0 bases, with 13 bases between them. Germline CDR1 and CDR2: SGHTA and FQGNSA. This CDR3 is 17 amino acids long. The CDR3 is CASSSRTVHSGANVLTF. DNA of the CDR3: TGTGCCAGCAGCTCGAGGACAGTTCACTCTGGGGCCAACGTCCTGACTTTC.

The chain recombines TRBV4-3 with TRBJ1-6; D is ambiguous. This CDR3 is built from 18 residues. Trimming left V 0 bases short and J 0 bases short, with 12 bases between. The germline gives CDR1 LGHNA, CDR2 YSLEER. Written as DNA, the CDR3 is TGCGCCAGCAGCCAAGAGAGGCTTGGGTTCTCCTATAATTCACCCCTCCACTTT. Translation gives CASSQERLGFSYNSPLHF.

V is TRBV7-9 and J is TRBJ2-2; tentatively, D is TRBD1 (5 bases). Germline V gene sequence: CDR1 SEHNR, CDR2 FQNEAQ (reference sequence). This CDR3 spans 10 amino acids. CDR3 region: CAIGAGELFF. CDR3 in DNA: TGTGCTATAGGGGCCGGGGAGCTGTTTTTT. The full variable domain, in which reference TRBV7-9 and TRBJ2-2 provide the parts outside the CDR3, is DTGVSQNPRHKITKRGQNVTFRCDPISEHNRLYWYRQTLGQGPEFLTYFQNEAQLEKSRLLSDRFSAERPKGSFSTLEIQRTEQGDSAMYLCAIGAGELFFGEGSRLTVL.

V and J are TRBV6-1 and TRBJ1-1, with 8 bases lining up with TRBD1. V shed 4 bases and J 2 bases; nucleotides not matched to a gene: 9. The CDR3 totals 16 residues. CDR1 is MNHNS and CDR2 is SASEGT in the germline V gene. The CDR3 region is CASSAPTGALNTEAFF. In nucleotides, the CDR3 is TGTGCCAGCAGTGCCCCGACAGGGGCCCTAAACACTGAAGCTTTCTTT.

The rearrangement uses TRBV5-1 and TRBJ2-3; TRBD2 matches at 8 bases. The CDR3 spans 15 residues. Losses at the gene ends were 4 bases for V and 2 bases for J; bases not matched to a gene: 6. The germline CDR1 and CDR2 sequences are SGHRS and YFSETQ. The CDR3 nucleotides read TGCGCCAGCAGCCCGGGAGGGCCCGACACAGATACGCAGTATTTT. It encodes CASSPGGPDTDTQYF.

The V and J genes are TRBV5-4 and TRBJ1-1, with 7 bases matching TRBD1. This CDR3 has 14 amino acids. The V gene's germline CDR1 is SGHNT and CDR2 YYREEE (reference sequence). J lost 4 bases, V lost 4 bases, and 7 bases had no gene match. CDR3 amino acids: CASSPEQGSTEAFF. The CDR3 region has the DNA TGTGCCAGCAGCCCAGAACAGGGGTCCACTGAAGCTTTCTTT.

The genes are TRBV5-4 and TRBJ2-2; TRBD2 aligns across 9 bases. The CDR3 runs to 15 residues. The V segment lost 2 bases and the J segment 7 bases; nucleotides outside the gene matches: 6. In germline, CDR1 is SGHNT, CDR2 YYREEE (reference sequence). CDR3 residues: CASSFGGRAGGELFF. DNA of the CDR3: TGTGCCAGCAGCTTTGGCGGGAGGGCCGGCGGGGAGCTGTTTTTT.

CDR3 in DNA: TGTGCCTGGGAGACCGGGAACCAAGAGACCCAGTACTTC. This translates into CAWETGNQETQYF. The chain joins TRBV30 to TRBJ2-5, with a tentative D call TRBD2 (5 bases). Germline V CDR1 and CDR2: GTSNPN, SVGIG (reference sequence). This CDR3 is 13 amino acids long. V was cut by 5 bases and J by 0 bases, with 10 bases left in between.

V and J are TRBV5-4 and TRBJ2-3; D gene ambiguous. The CDR3 is 14 residues long. The germline V gene encodes CDR1 SGHNT and CDR2 YYREEE (reference sequence). V was trimmed by 2 bases and J by 2 bases, leaving 9 bases between them. CDR3 nucleotide sequence: TGTGCCAGCAGCTTTCGGTCGAACACAGATACGCAGTATTTT. Residues: CASSFRSNTDTQYF. The full variable domain, in which reference TRBV5-4 and TRBJ2-3 provide the parts outside the CDR3, is ETGVTQSPTHLIKTRGQQVTLRCSSQSGHNTVSWYQQALGQGPQFIFQYYREEENGRGNFPPRFSGLQFPNYSSELNVNALELDDSALYLCASSFRSNTDTQYFGPGTRLTVL.